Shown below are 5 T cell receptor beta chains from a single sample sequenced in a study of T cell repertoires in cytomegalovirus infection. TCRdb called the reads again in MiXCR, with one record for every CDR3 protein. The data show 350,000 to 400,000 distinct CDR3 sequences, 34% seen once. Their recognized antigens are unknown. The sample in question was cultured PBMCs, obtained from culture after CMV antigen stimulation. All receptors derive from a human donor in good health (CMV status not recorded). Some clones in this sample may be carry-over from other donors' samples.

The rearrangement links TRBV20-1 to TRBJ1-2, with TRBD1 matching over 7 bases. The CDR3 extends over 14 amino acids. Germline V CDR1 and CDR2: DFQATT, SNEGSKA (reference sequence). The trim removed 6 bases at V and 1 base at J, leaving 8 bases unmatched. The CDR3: CSATDRRFNYGYTF. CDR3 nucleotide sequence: TGCAGTGCCACGGACAGGCGCTTTAACTATGGCTACACCTTC.

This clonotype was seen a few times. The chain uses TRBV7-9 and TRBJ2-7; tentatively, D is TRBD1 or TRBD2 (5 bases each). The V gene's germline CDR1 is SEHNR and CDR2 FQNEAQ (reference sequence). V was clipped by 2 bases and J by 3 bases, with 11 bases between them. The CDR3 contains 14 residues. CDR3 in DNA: TGTGCCAGCAGCTTAAGTGGGGACGGCTACGAGCAGTACTTC. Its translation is CASSLSGDGYEQYF.

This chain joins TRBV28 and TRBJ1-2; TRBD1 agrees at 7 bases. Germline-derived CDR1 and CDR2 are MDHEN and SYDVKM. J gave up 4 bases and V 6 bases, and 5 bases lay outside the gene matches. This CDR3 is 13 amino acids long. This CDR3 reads CASSPTGVYGYTF. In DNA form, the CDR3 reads TGTGCCAGCAGCCCCACAGGGGTCTATGGCTACACCTTC.

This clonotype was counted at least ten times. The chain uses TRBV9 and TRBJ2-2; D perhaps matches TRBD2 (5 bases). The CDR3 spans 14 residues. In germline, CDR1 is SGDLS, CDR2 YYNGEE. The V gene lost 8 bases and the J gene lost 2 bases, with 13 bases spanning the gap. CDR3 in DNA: TGTGCCAGTCACCCGGGATACAACACCGGGGAGCTGTTTTTT. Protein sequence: CASHPGYNTGELFF. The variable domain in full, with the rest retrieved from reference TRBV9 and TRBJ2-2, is DSGVTQTPKHLITATGQRVTLRCSPRSGDLSVYWYQQSLDQGLQFLIQYYNGEERAKGNILERFSAQQFPDLHSELNLSSLELGDSALYFCASHPGYNTGELFFGEGSRLTVL.

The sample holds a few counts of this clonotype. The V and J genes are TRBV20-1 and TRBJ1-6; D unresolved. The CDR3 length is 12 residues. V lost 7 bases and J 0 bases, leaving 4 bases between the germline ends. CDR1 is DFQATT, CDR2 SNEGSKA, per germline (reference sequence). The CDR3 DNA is TGCAGTGTGGGCTCCTATAATTCACCCCTCCACTTT. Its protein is CSVGSYNSPLHF.